The present TCR beta chain was sequenced within a study of blood T cell dynamics during melanoma immunotherapy. For the study at large: Patients with metastatic melanoma got pembrolizumab or nivolumab-ipilimumab as first-line care.

Using immunoSEQ multiplex PCR, the repertoire was profiled, and TCRdb retains in-frame clones only, with some absent. Of fewer than 15,000 clones in the sample, just over 90% were seen once. The V end lost 3 bases, the J end lost 10 bases, and 12 bases lay between the germline ends. The germline V gene encodes CDR1 DFQATT and CDR2 SNEGSKA (reference sequence). The CDR3 consists of 11 residues. Regarding time point: pre-treatment baseline. No patient had earlier systemic cancer treatment, concurrent immunosuppressants, or another active cancer. The chain carries TRBV20-1 and TRBJ2-5; D perhaps matches TRBD2 (5 bases). Sequencing used effector memory CD8+ T cells from blood, obtained from a patient treated with checkpoint blockade. This clonotype was sampled from a human donor with melanoma. In DNA, the CDR3 is TGCAGTGCTAGTCCTGGACTCAACCAGTACTTC. It specifies CSASPGLNQYF.